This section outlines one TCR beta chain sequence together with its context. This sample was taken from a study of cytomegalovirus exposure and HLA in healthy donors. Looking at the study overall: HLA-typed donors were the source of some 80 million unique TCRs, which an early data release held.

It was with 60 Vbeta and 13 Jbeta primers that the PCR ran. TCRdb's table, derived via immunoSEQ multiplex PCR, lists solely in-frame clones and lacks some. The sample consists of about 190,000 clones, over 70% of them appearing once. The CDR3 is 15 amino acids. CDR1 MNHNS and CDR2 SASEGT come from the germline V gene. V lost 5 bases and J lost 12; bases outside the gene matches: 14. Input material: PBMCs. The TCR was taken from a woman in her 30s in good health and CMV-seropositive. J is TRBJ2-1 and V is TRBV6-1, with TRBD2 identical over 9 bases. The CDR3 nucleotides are TGTGCCAGCAGTCAAGGGCGGCTAGCGGGAAGGGGGCAGTTCTTC. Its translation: CASSQGRLAGRGQFF.